The 2 T cell receptor beta chains presented below share a single source sample, sequenced in a study of blood T cell repertoires in COVID-19. Using immunoSEQ multiplex PCR, the repertoire was profiled, and TCRdb retains in-frame clones only, with some absent. The sample consists of 40,000 to 50,000 clones, roughly 81% of them appearing once. What was sequenced was peripheral blood. All receptors come from a woman in her seventies with acute or convalescent COVID-19.

The chain recombines TRBV18 with TRBJ1-1; a possible D gene is TRBD1 (6 bases). CDR3 length: 13 amino acids. CDR1 KGHSH and CDR2 LQKENI come from the germline V gene. Trimming took 4 bases from V and 9 from J, leaving 15 bases between them. This chain's CDR3 is CASSLLDREQAFF. For the CDR3, the DNA is TGTGCCAGCTCACTACTGGACAGAGAGCAAGCTTTCTTT. Supplemented by reference TRBV18 and TRBJ1-1, the full variable domain reads NAGVMQNPRHLVRRRGQEARLRCSPMKGHSHVYWYRQLPEEGLKFMVYLQKENIIDESGMPKERFSAEFPKEGPSILRIQQVVRGDSAAYFCASSLLDREQAFFGQGTRLTVV.

This chain uses TRBV2 with TRBJ2-3; D uncertain. V lost 4 bases, J lost 6 bases, and 11 bases lay in between. The CDR3 contains 13 residues. Per the germline V gene, CDR1 is SNHLY and CDR2 is FYNNEI. For the CDR3, the DNA is TGTGCCAGCAGTGTTCTACGGTCGGATACGCAGTATTTT. Amino acid sequence: CASSVLRSDTQYF. Using reference TRBV2 and TRBJ2-3 for the parts outside the CDR3, the full variable domain is EPEVTQTPSHQVTQMGQEVILRCVPISNHLYFYWYRQILGQKVEFLVSFYNNEISEKSEIFDDQFSVERPDGSNFTLKIRSTKLEDSAMYFCASSVLRSDTQYFGPGTRLTVL.